Following are 15 T cell receptor beta chains from one sample sequenced in a study of blood T cell repertoires in COVID-19. The assay was immunoSEQ multiplex PCR, and TCRdb's table has in-frame clones only and misses some. The sample contains about 190,000 clones, approximately 81% of which appear only once. The source material was peripheral blood. The receptor source for this set is a woman of 80 years or more with acute or convalescent COVID-19.

This clone turned up a few times. The chain links TRBV6-2 or TRBV6-3 to TRBJ2-3, with a possible D match to TRBD2 (5 bases). Germline V gene lookup returns CDR1 MNHEY and CDR2 SVGEGT. V was trimmed by 2 bases and J by 2 bases, leaving 23 bases between them. The CDR3 consists of 19 residues. The CDR3 region has the DNA TGTGCCAGCAGTTACATCTTCGGTGGGGAGCGGAACCCCACAGATACGCAGTATTTT. It encodes CASSYIFGGERNPTDTQYF.

The J gene is TRBJ2-6, the V gene TRBV15; 9 bases map to TRBD1. The germline V gene has CDR1 LNHNV and CDR2 YYDKDF (reference sequence). J lost 0 bases, V lost 9 bases, and 6 bases had no gene match. The CDR3 sequence is 16 residues long. CDR3 in DNA: TGTGCCACGCTGACAGGGGGTTACTCTGGGGCCAACGTCCTGACTTTC. This encodes CATLTGGYSGANVLTF.

This clone was counted a single time. This chain joins TRBV18 and TRBJ2-3, with 8 bases matching TRBD1. Trimming removed 2 bases from V and 0 bases from J; junction bases left unmatched: 7. CDR3 length: 17 amino acids. CDR1 is KGHSH and CDR2 is LQKENI in the germline V gene. The CDR3 nucleotides read TGTGCCAGCTCACCATTGCTGACAGGGGTTAGCACAGATACGCAGTATTTT. Translated, it gives CASSPLLTGVSTDTQYF.

The gene calls are TRBV7-2 and TRBJ2-5; 8 nucleotides align to TRBD1. The CDR3 consists of 15 residues. V lost 5 bases to trimming and J lost 4 bases; unmatched junction nucleotides: 9. CDR1 SGHTA and CDR2 FQGNSA come from the germline V gene. The CDR3 DNA is TGTGCCAGCAGCGGCCAGACAGGGGATCGAGAGACCCAGTACTTC. It translates to CASSGQTGDRETQYF.

The chain joins TRBV4-3 to TRBJ2-6, with D uncertain. Germline CDR1 LGHNA, CDR2 YSLEER. Trimming left V 7 bases short and J 0 bases short, with 4 bases between. CDR3 length equals 13 residues. CDR3 DNA sequence: TGCGCCAGCACTCGCTCTGGGGCCAACGTCCTGACTTTC. It yields the protein CASTRSGANVLTF.

The rearrangement links TRBV6-5 to TRBJ2-1; D ambiguous. CDR1 is MNHEY, CDR2 SVGAGI, per germline. CDR3 length equals 12 residues. Trimming stripped 5 bases from V and 8 bases from J, with 10 bases between. CDR3 bases: TGTGCCAGCAGTACCCTAGTTGATGAGCAGTTCTTC. Residues: CASSTLVDEQFF.

The chain is built from TRBV3-1 (or the pseudogene TRBV3-2) and TRBJ1-3; 8 positions match TRBD1. Germline V gene sequence: CDR1 LGHDT, CDR2 YNNKEL (reference sequence). J lost 5 bases, V lost 4 bases, and 10 bases had no gene match. This CDR3 region has 16 residues. CDR3 protein: CASSLPGQGGRNTIYF. As DNA, the CDR3 is TGTGCCAGCAGCCTCCCCGGACAGGGAGGCCGAAACACCATATATTTT.

The rearrangement uses TRBV29-1 and TRBJ2-3; no definite D call. The length of the CDR3 is 14 residues. The germline V gene has CDR1 SQVTM and CDR2 ANQGSEA. Trimming cost V 5 bases and J 1 base, with 13 bases left between them. CDR3: CSVPASSGTDTQYF. The CDR3 DNA follows: TGCAGCGTTCCCGCCAGTTCCGGCACAGATACGCAGTATTTT.

The chain recombines TRBV19 with TRBJ2-1; D perhaps matches TRBD1 (5 bases). The CDR3 extends over 14 amino acids. Germline V CDR1 and CDR2: LNHDA, SQIVND (reference sequence). V was cut by 2 bases and J by 5 bases, with 10 bases left in between. For the CDR3, the DNA is TGTGCCAGTAGTATACAGGGTTCCAACAATGAGCAGTTCTTC. Translation: CASSIQGSNNEQFF. Full variable domain (rest looked up from reference TRBV19 and TRBJ2-1): DGGITQSPKYLFRKEGQNVTLSCEQNLNHDAMYWYRQDPGQGLRLIYYSQIVNDFQKGDIAEGYSVSREKKESFPLTVTSAQKNPTAFYLCASSIQGSNNEQFFGPGTRLTVL.

This clone was seen more than once but under ten times. The rearrangement uses TRBV7-9 and TRBJ1-1; no firm D call. The CDR3 is made up of 12 amino acids. Germline V CDR1 and CDR2: SEHNR, FQNEAQ (reference sequence). V lost 0 bases, J lost 11 bases, and 10 bases lay in between. The CDR3 DNA follows: TGTGCCAGCAGCTTAGCGTGGACTGGGGCTTTCTTT. It encodes CASSLAWTGAFF.

CDR3 sequence: CASRSPERPDTQYF. The CDR3, as DNA: TGTGCCAGCAGGTCACCGGAGCGCCCAGATACGCAGTATTTT. The chain has TRBV2 and TRBJ2-3; the D is unclear. Germline V gives CDR1 SNHLY, CDR2 FYNNEI. V was shortened by 6 bases and J by 4 bases, with 14 bases between the two germline ends. This CDR3 spans 14 amino acids.

This clone was found a few times. The chain couples TRBV5-8 to TRBJ1-5; TRBD1 matches 9 bases. V gave up 4 bases and J gave up 7 bases; unmatched junction bases: 9. This CDR3 is built from 15 residues. Germline V CDR1 and CDR2: SGHTS, YDEGEE. CDR3 residues: CASSAGDRELQPQHF. The CDR3 DNA reads as TGTGCCAGCAGCGCAGGGGACAGGGAATTACAGCCCCAGCATTTT.

The chain recombines TRBV2 with TRBJ1-1; D remains ambiguous. Germline-derived CDR1 and CDR2 are SNHLY and FYNNEI. CDR3 length equals 17 residues. V was clipped by 0 bases and J by 5 bases, with 19 bases between them. The CDR3 DNA reads as TGTGCCAGCAGTGAAGCGGTCAGCGGATGGGTGGGGACTGAAGCTTTCTTT. This codes for CASSEAVSGWVGTEAFF.

This clone was found many times. Additional DNA sequences in this sample encode the identical CDR3. V and J are TRBV18 and TRBJ1-6; a weak D match, TRBD1 (5 bases). Trimming took 3 bases from V and 7 from J, leaving 13 bases between them. The CDR3 sequence is 15 residues long. Germline CDR1 KGHSH, CDR2 LQKENI. The DNA for the CDR3 is TGTGCCAGCTCACCGTCAACGGGACTGAATTCACCCCTCCACTTT. Amino acids: CASSPSTGLNSPLHF. Supplemented by reference TRBV18 and TRBJ1-6, the full variable domain reads NAGVMQNPRHLVRRRGQEARLRCSPMKGHSHVYWYRQLPEEGLKFMVYLQKENIIDESGMPKERFSAEFPKEGPSILRIQQVVRGDSAAYFCASSPSTGLNSPLHFGNGTRLTVT.

This chain connects TRBV21-1 to TRBJ2-7; the D call of TRBD2 is as the table states it, not checked on the DNA. TRBV21-1 is flagged as a pseudogene. The CDR3 loop spans 15 amino acids. CDR3 coding DNA: TGTGCCAGCAGAATTCGTGGGACTAGCGGTTACGAGCAGTACTTC. Amino acid sequence: CASRIRGTSGYEQYF.